What follows is one T cell receptor (beta chain) and its context. Trimming removed 6 bases from V and 1 base from J; junction bases left unmatched: 14. The germline gives CDR1 LNHDA, CDR2 SQIVND (reference sequence). The CDR3 length is 18 residues. Clones were read by immunoSEQ multiplex PCR, and TCRdb kept only the in-frame ones, dropping some. The sample lists roughly 320,000 clones; more than 85% were seen once. This record comes from a study of blood T cell repertoires in COVID-19. The chain has TRBV19 and TRBJ1-1; TRBD1 matches at 10 bases. The clonotype originates from a man aged 65 to 79 with acute or convalescent COVID-19. Sequencing was performed on peripheral blood. CDR3 sequence reads: CASSRGPGQGKENTEAFF. CDR3 in DNA: TGTGCCAGTAGCCGGGGACCGGGACAGGGGAAGGAGAACACTGAAGCTTTCTTT.